This T cell receptor (beta chain) appears in the sequencing data of a study of blood T cell repertoires in COVID-19. Germline lookup yields CDR1 SGDLS and CDR2 YYNGEE. The length of the CDR3 is 12 residues. V gave up 2 bases and J gave up 4 bases, with 6 bases separating them. Original methodology: Researchers report that nucleated cell counts were estimated from reference gene primer amplification. Using immunoSEQ multiplex PCR, the repertoire was profiled, and TCRdb retains in-frame clones only, with some absent. V, J and clone size are those of that table, while D and trimming were read from the DNA. The table has 93,000 or so clones, roughly 84% seen once.

The receptor comes from a human donor in a cohort sampled during active COVID-19. Sequences were obtained from peripheral blood. The chain has TRBV9 and TRBJ1-2; the D is unclear. This CDR3 is CASSVPSYGYTF. DNA for the CDR3: TGTGCCAGCAGCGTCCCGAGCTATGGCTACACCTTC.